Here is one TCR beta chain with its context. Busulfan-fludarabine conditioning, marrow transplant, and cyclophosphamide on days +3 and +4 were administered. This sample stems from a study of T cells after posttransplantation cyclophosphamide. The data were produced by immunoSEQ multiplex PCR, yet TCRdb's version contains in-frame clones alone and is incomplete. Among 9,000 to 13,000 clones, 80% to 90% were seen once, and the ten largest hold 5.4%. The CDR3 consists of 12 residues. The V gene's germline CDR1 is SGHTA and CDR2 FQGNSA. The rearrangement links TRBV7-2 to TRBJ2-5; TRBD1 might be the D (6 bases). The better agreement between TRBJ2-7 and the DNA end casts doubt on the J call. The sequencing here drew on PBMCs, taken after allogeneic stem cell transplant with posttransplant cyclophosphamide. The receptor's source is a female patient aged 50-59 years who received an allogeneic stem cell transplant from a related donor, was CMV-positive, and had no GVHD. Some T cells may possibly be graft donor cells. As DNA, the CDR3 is TGTGCCAGCAGCCGGGACATCTACGAGCAGTACTTC. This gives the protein CASSRDIYEQYF.